These T cell receptor beta chains were read from a single sample in a study of shared T cell receptors in the human thymus. TCRdb's table, derived via immunoSEQ multiplex PCR, lists solely in-frame clones and lacks some. Among about 660,000 clones listed, more than 75% were seen once. The same sample was also used in a study of human thymus T cells.

Sequenced material: thymocytes. Receptors were obtained from a boy less than two years old with a congenital heart defect. Each CDR3 is given with its conserved first and last residue. A D gene is named only where the DNA matches it firmly. Clone size, where shown, is once, few, many, or a class for clones that have expanded.

NA	TRBV6-5	TRBJ2-7	NA	CASSYSGVSYEQYF	TGTGCCAGCAGTTACAGCGGAGTTTCCTACGAGCAGTACTTC
once	TRBV4-1	TRBJ1-5	NA	CASSQTQLSNQPQHF	TGCGCCAGCAGCCAAACACAGCTGAGCAATCAGCCCCAGCATTTT
NA	TRBV4-2	TRBJ2-7	TRBD2	CASSQGPPCSGNYEQYF	TGTGCCAGCAGCCAGGGCCCGCCATGTAGCGGGAACTACGAGCAGTACTTC
NA	TRBV11-3	TRBJ2-7	TRBD2	CASSFGTSGRTEQYF	TGTGCCAGCAGCTTCGGGACTAGCGGGAGGACCGAGCAGTACTTC
NA	TRBV29-1	TRBJ2-1	TRBD2	CSVERGLAEYNEQFF	TGCAGCGTTGAACGTGGGCTAGCGGAGTACAATGAGCAGTTCTTC
NA	TRBV4-2	TRBJ2-2	NA	CASSQDTAGELFF	TGTGCCAGCAGCCAAGATACGGCCGGGGAGCTGTTTTTT
once	TRBV4-3	TRBJ2-7	NA	CASSQEPRVASYEQYF	TGCGCCAGCAGCCAAGAGCCCAGGGTAGCAAGCTACGAGCAGTACTTC
NA	TRBV14	TRBJ2-3	TRBD1	CASSPTGTVSTDTQYF	TGTGCCAGCAGCCCAACCGGGACAGTTAGCACAGATACGCAGTATTTT
NA	TRBV7-3	TRBJ2-3	TRBD2	CASSPGLAGGYTQYF	TGTGCCAGCAGCCCCGGACTAGCGGGAGGGTATACGCAGTATTTT
NA	TRBV4-3	TRBJ2-7	NA	CASSQEATSFAHEQYF	TGCGCCAGCAGCCAAGAGGCTACTAGTTTCGCCCACGAGCAGTACTTC
NA	TRBV15	TRBJ2-1	TRBD1	CATSRGGTGGSDEQFF	TGTGCCACCAGCAGAGGGGGGACAGGGGGGTCAGATGAGCAGTTCTTC
once	TRBV5-1	TRBJ2-3	TRBD2	CASSSHTSVSTDTQYF	TGCGCCAGCAGCAGCCATACTAGCGTTAGCACAGATACGCAGTATTTT
few	TRBV27	TRBJ2-7	TRBD2	CASSLRGPSSGRDYEQYF	TGTGCCAGCAGTTTACGAGGCCCCTCTAGCGGGAGGGACTACGAGCAGTACTTC
few	TRBV5-8	TRBJ2-5	TRBD2	CASSPLWGSGLGETQYF	TGTGCCAGCAGCCCCCTGTGGGGTAGCGGGCTGGGAGAGACCCAGTACTTC
NA	TRBV11-2	TRBJ2-7	TRBD2	CASSPPLAGRYEQYF	TGTGCCAGCAGCCCACCACTAGCGGGACGATACGAGCAGTACTTC
NA	TRBV25-1	TRBJ1-1	NA	CASRPSGNYTEAFF	TGTGCCAGCAGGCCGTCAGGGAATTACACTGAAGCTTTCTTT
once	TRBV4-3	TRBJ2-3	NA	CASSQDSTDTQYF	TGCGCCAGCAGCCAAGATTCTACAGATACGCAGTATTTT
NA	TRBV5-1	TRBJ2-1	TRBD1	CASSSEGQGVWHYNEQFF	TGCGCCAGCAGCTCGGAGGGACAGGGGGTTTGGCACTACAATGAGCAGTTCTTC
NA	TRBV5-1	TRBJ2-2	NA	CASEVPGVPGELFF	TGCGCCAGCGAAGTCCCGGGGGTCCCCGGGGAGCTGTTTTTT
NA	TRBV19	TRBJ2-7	TRBD1	CASSTTGVWNEQYF	TGTGCCAGTAGTACGACAGGGGTTTGGAACGAGCAGTACTTC